The next 7 T cell receptor beta chains were all read from a single sample in a study of blood T cell repertoires in COVID-19. The table came from immunoSEQ multiplex PCR; TCRdb's copy has only in-frame clones and leaves some out. Of some 300,000 clones listed, around 89% are singletons. The sequencing sample was made of peripheral blood. The receptors originated from a woman aged 25 to 39 who had recovered from COVID-19.

This clone came up once. This rearrangement joins TRBV4-2 to TRBJ2-6, with 9 bases matching TRBD2. The trim removed 0 bases at V and 0 bases at J, leaving 9 bases unmatched. The CDR3 runs 20 residues. Germline V gene sequence: CDR1 LGHNA, CDR2 YNFKEQ. CDR3 coding DNA: TGTGCCAGCAGCCAAGATCTAGCTAGCGGGAAGAGCTCTGGGGCCAACGTCCTGACTTTC. Protein product: CASSQDLASGKSSGANVLTF.

V is TRBV28 and J is TRBJ2-3; no clear D gene. In germline, CDR1 is MDHEN, CDR2 SYDVKM. The CDR3 totals 15 residues. V lost 4 bases and J 1 base, leaving 12 bases between the germline ends. CDR3 region: CASSSTAIGTDTQYF. CDR3 DNA sequence: TGTGCCAGCAGTTCGACTGCCATAGGCACAGATACGCAGTATTTT.

The rearrangement joins TRBV27 to TRBJ2-2; D is ambiguous. Germline CDR1 is MNHEY and CDR2 is SMNVEV (reference sequence). The CDR3 runs to 15 residues. Trimming cost V 5 bases and J 7 bases, with 17 bases left between them. The CDR3 loop reads CASSLYGQPVGELFF. The CDR3 nucleotides read TGTGCCAGCAGTCTTTATGGGCAGCCGGTCGGGGAGCTGTTTTTT.

The rearrangement joins TRBV19 to TRBJ2-6, with 10 positions matching TRBD1. V was pared by 4 bases and J by 1 base, with 7 bases of the junction left unmatched. This CDR3 has 18 residues. Germline lookup yields CDR1 LNHDA and CDR2 SQIVND (reference sequence). CDR3 nucleotides: TGTGCCAGTAGTAGATCGGGACAGGGGTTTTCTGGGGCCAACGTCCTGACTTTC. The encoded protein is CASSRSGQGFSGANVLTF.

J is TRBJ2-7 and V is TRBV30; D not resolved. Germline V lookup: CDR1 GTSNPN, CDR2 SVGIG (reference sequence). This CDR3 contains 12 residues. Deletions cut 0 bases from V and 8 bases from J, with 11 bases between. CDR3 DNA: TGTGCCTGGAGTGTACGGCGAGGTCAGCAGTACTTC. Its translation: CAWSVRRGQQYF.

With regard to this clone: At the DNA level, this CDR3 is encoded by other sequences in the same sample as well. The chain has TRBV27 and TRBJ2-3, with 12 bases lining up with TRBD2. This CDR3 is 14 amino acids long. The germline CDR1 and CDR2 sequences are MNHEY and SMNVEV (reference sequence). Trimming removed 8 bases from V and 2 bases from J; junction bases left unmatched: 2. The CDR3 sequence: CASRTSGVTDTQYF. Here the CDR3 DNA reads TGTGCCAGCCGGACTAGCGGGGTCACAGATACGCAGTATTTT.

The chain uses TRBV3-1 (or the pseudogene TRBV3-2) and TRBJ2-2, with D unresolved. This CDR3 is 14 amino acids long. CDR1 and CDR2 from the germline V gene are LGHDT and YNNKEL (reference sequence). Trimming removed 2 bases from V and 3 bases from J, with 7 bases in between. The CDR3 is CASSQQVDTGELFF. The CDR3 DNA sequence: TGTGCCAGCAGCCAACAGGTGGACACCGGGGAGCTGTTTTTT.